These T cell receptor beta chains were read from a single sample in a study of neoadjuvant anti-PD-1 for oral cavity cancer. This table comes from immunoSEQ multiplex PCR, and its TCRdb copy is limited to in-frame clones, with some not included. Counted here are fewer than 25,000 clones, over 35% occurring once; the ten biggest clones make up 40%. The sample consisted of tumor tissue, taken after nivolumab (anti-PD-1) treatment. These receptors all stem from a person aged 35-79 years with oral cavity squamous cell carcinoma. Each CDR3 is given with its conserved first and last residue.

TRBV4-3	TRBJ1-1	CASSQSRRGTEAFF
TRBV2	TRBJ1-1	CASSERGLNTEAFF
TRBV7-9	TRBJ1-4	CASSLRGTGYEKLFF
TRBV4-1	TRBJ1-2	CASSQDVGQGNYGYTF
TRBV4-1	TRBJ1-2	CASSQGSTGVRYGYTF
TRBV7-2	TRBJ2-2	CASSISTLNTGELFF
TRBV7-7	TRBJ2-1	CASSLELGLAGKSSYNEQFF
TRBV7-3	TRBJ2-1	CASSEAGGRNEQFF
TRBV6-5	TRBJ1-5	CASSYSRGEGQPQHF
TRBV5-4	TRBJ2-3	CASSPSQGALRTDTQYF
TRBV5-4	TRBJ2-1	CASSLPLAANEQFF
TRBV5-4	TRBJ2-7	CASSHRTGMNEQYF
TRBV6-1	TRBJ1-5	CASSELAGYSNQPQHF
TRBV18	TRBJ2-1	CASSPGTLNEQFF
TRBV19	TRBJ1-2	CASSISKAGAKGYTF
TRBV6-8	TRBJ1-2	CASSYSSGPGFNGYTF